The clone carrying this T cell receptor (beta chain) was counted at least ten times. Its antigen is still unknown. Every TCR cDNA molecule carried a tag that served as a unique molecular identifier. MiXCR was run by TCRdb on the 5' RACE reads, yielding one entry per CDR3 protein. The data show about 82,000 distinct CDR3 sequences, about 12% seen once. The source of the sample is a study of spatial heterogeneity in lung cancer. The overall study: Among detected sequences, beta-chain ones consistently exceeded alpha-chain ones in number. Across the raw uncorrected reads, a unique TCR and UMI combination was observed, on average, more than ten times. Overall study results and limits: Whereas they appeared in blood less at follow-up, ubiquitous expanded tumor TCRs appeared there more at resection.

Time point of the sample: sample taken at primary tumor resection. Whole RNA obtained from tumor, nontumor lung or frozen PBMC underwent sequencing without sorting. The CDR3 loop spans 12 amino acids. Germline-derived CDR1 and CDR2 are DFQATT and SNEGSKA (reference sequence). Trimming cost V 4 bases and J 11 bases, with 17 bases left between them. The input for sequencing was PBMCs, taken at surgery. The sequence derives from a male donor with early-stage non-small cell lung cancer. The chain carries TRBV20-1 and TRBJ1-1; maybe TRBD1 (5 bases). CDR3 protein: CSATKTGGDAFF. CDR3 sequence (DNA): TGCAGTGCTACCAAAACAGGCGGGGATGCTTTCTTT.